This TCR beta chain emerged from a study of blood T cell repertoires in COVID-19. Study in general: Sample material is recorded as cDNA or gDNA derived from T cells, B-cell-depleted T cells, or PBMCs.

Germline assignment: CDR1 LGHNT and CDR2 FRNRAP. The length of the CDR3 is 14 residues. V dropped 1 base and J dropped 6; count of bases not matched to a gene: 2. In the original analysis: Reference gene primers were amplified, and this amplification served to estimate nucleated cell counts. Sequenced by immunoSEQ multiplex PCR; TCRdb stores in-frame clones only, minus some. V, J and clone size reflect that table, while D and trimming were determined from the DNA. Of hundreds of thousands of clones listed, 86% are singletons. V usage is TRBV12-5 and J usage is TRBJ1-1; 10 positions match TRBD1. Sequences were obtained from peripheral blood. The sequence was collected from a woman aged 70-85 years with COVID-19, enrolled during active disease. CDR3 nucleotide sequence: TGTGCTAGTGGTTTGGGGGACAGGGGAGCTGAAGCTTTCTTT. Amino acid sequence: CASGLGDRGAEAFF.